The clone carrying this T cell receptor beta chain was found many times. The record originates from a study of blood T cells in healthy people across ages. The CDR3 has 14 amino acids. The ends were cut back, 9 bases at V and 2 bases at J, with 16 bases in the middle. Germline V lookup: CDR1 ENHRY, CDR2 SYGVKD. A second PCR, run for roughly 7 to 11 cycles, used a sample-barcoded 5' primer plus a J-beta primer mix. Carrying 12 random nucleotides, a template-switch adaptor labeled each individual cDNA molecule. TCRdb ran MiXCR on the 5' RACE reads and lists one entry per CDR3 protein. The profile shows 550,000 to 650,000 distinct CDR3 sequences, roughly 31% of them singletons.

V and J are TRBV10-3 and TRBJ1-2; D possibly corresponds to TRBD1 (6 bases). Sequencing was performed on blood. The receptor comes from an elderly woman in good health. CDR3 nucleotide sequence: TGTGCCATTTCGGGACAACCCTTGAACTATGGCTACACCTTC. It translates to CAISGQPLNYGYTF.